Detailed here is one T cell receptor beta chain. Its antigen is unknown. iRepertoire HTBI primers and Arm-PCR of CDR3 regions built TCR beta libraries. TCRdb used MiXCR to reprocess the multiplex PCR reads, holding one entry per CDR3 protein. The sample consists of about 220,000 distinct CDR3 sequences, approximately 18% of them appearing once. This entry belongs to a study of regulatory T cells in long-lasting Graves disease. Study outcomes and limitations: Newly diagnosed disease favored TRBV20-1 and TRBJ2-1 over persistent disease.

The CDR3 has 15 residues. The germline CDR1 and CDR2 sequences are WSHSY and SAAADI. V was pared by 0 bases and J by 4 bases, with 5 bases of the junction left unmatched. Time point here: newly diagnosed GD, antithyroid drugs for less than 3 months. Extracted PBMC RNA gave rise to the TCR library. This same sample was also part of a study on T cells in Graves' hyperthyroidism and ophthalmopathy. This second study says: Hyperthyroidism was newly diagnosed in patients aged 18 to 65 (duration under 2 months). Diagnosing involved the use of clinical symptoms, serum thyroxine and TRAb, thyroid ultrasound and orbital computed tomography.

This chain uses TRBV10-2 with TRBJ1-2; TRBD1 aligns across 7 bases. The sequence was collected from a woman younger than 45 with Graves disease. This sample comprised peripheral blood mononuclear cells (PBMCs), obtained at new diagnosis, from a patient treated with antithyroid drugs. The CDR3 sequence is CASSESTGSPYGYTF. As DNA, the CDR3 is TGCGCCAGCAGTGAGTCGACAGGGAGTCCCTATGGCTACACCTTC.